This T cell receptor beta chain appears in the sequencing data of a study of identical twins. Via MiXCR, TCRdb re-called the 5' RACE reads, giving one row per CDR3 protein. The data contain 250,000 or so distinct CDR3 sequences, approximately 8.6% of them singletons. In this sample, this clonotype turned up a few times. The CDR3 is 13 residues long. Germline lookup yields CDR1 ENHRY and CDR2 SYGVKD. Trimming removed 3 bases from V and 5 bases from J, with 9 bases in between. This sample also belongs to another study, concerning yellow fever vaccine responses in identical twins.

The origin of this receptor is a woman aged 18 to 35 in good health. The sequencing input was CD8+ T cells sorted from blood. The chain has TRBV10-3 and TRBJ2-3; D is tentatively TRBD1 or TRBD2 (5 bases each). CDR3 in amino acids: CAISEGDRDTQYF. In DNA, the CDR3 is TGTGCCATCAGTGAAGGGGACCGAGATACGCAGTATTTT.